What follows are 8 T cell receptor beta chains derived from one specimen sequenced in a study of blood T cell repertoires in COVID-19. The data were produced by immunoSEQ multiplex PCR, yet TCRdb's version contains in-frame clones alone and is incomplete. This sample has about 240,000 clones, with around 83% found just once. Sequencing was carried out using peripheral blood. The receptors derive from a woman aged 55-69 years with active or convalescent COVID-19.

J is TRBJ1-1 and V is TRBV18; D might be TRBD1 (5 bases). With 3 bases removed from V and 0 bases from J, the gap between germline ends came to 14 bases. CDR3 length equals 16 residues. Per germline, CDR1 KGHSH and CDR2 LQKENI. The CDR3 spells CASSPSRQSMNTEAFF. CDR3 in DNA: TGTGCCAGCTCACCGAGCCGACAGAGCATGAACACTGAAGCTTTCTTT.

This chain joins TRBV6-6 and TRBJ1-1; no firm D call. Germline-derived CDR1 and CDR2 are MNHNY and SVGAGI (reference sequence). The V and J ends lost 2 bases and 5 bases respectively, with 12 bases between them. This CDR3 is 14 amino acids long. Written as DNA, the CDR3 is TGTGCCAGCAGTTACGATACGGGGTGGACTGAAGCTTTCTTT. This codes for CASSYDTGWTEAFF.

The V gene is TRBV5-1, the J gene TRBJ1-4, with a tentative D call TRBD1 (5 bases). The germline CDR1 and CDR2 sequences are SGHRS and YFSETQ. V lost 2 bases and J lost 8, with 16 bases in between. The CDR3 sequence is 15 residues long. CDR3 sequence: CASSFQGGETEKLFF. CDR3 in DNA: TGCGCCAGCAGCTTCCAGGGAGGTGAAACGGAAAAACTGTTTTTT.

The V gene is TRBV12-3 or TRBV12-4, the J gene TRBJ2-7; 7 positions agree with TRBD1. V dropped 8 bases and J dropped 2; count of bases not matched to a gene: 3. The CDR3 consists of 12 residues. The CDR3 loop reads CASLDRAYEQYF. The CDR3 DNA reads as TGTGCCAGCTTAGACAGGGCCTACGAGCAGTACTTC.

As DNA, the CDR3 is TGTGCCAGCAGTTTAAACAGGGGGGGTAATTCACCCCTCCACTTT. Translating gives CASSLNRGGNSPLHF. The chain carries TRBV6-5 and TRBJ1-6, with 8 bases matching TRBD1. The CDR3 sequence is 15 residues long. V lost 4 bases, J lost 6 bases, and 5 bases stayed unmatched. CDR1 is MNHEY and CDR2 is SVGAGI in the germline V gene.

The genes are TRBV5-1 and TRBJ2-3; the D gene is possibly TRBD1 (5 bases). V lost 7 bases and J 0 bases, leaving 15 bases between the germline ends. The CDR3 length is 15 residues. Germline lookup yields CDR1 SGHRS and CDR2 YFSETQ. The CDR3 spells CASSVQDISTDTQYF. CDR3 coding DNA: TGCGCCAGCTCCGTTCAGGACATTAGCACAGATACGCAGTATTTT. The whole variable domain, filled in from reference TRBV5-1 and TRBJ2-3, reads KAGVTQTPRYLIKTRGQQVTLSCSPISGHRSVSWYQQTPGQGLQFLFEYFSETQRNKGNFPGRFSGRQFSNSRSEMNVSTLELGDSALYLCASSVQDISTDTQYFGPGTRLTVL.

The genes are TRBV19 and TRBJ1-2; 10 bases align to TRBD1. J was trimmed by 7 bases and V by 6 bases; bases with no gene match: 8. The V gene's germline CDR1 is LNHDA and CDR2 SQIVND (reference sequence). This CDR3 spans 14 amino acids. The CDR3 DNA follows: TGTGCCAGTAGACTGGGACAGGGGATTGGTGGCTACACCTTC. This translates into CASRLGQGIGGYTF. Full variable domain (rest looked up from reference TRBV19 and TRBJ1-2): DGGITQSPKYLFRKEGQNVTLSCEQNLNHDAMYWYRQDPGQGLRLIYYSQIVNDFQKGDIAEGYSVSREKKESFPLTVTSAQKNPTAFYLCASRLGQGIGGYTFGSGTRLTVV.

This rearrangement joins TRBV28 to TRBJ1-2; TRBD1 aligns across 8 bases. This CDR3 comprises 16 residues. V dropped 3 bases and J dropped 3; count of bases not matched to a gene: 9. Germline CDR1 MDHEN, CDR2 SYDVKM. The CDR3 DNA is TGTGCCAGCAGTTTGACGAACCCAGGGGGCGACTATGGCTACACCTTC. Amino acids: CASSLTNPGGDYGYTF.